This section outlines one T cell receptor beta chain sequence together with its context. Its specificity is not known. Those who donated, Caucasian adults without exception, all lived in Nashville, Tennessee. These data originate in a study of shared clonotypes between healthy human individuals. Background on the study: Serving as donors were a couple of women and a few men, whose ages spanned 18 to 49. Broader study findings: Some naive CD4 clonotypes, about 5.5%, turned up in common across several donors.

Trimming removed 4 bases at V and 7 bases at J, with 11 bases between. From germline, CDR1 is SGHNT and CDR2 YYREEE (reference sequence). The CDR3 consists of 12 residues. Profiled with immunoSEQ multiplex PCR; TCRdb holds only in-frame clones, not every one. The sample holds some 2,500,000 clones, 93% seen once. The receptor's source is a man aged 18 to 35 in good health. Some clones in this sample may be carry-over from other donors' samples. The chain carries TRBV5-4 and TRBJ1-1; a possible D gene is TRBD1 (5 bases). The source material was naive CD4+ T cells from PBMCs. Subset indicated: CD45RA+ positively selected. This CDR3 reads CASSRADSEAFF. CDR3 DNA sequence: TGTGCCAGCAGCCGAGCAGACAGTGAAGCTTTCTTT.